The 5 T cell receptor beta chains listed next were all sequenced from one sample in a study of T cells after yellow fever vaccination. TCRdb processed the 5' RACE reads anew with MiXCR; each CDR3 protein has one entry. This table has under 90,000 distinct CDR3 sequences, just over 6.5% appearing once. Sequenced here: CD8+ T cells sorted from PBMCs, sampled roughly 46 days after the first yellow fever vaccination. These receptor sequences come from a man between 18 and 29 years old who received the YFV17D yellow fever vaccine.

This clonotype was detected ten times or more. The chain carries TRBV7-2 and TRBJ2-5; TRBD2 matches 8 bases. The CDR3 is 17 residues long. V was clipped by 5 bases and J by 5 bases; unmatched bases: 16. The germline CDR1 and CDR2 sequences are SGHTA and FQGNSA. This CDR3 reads CASSTPRAGAGEETQYF. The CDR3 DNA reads TGTGCCAGCAGCACTCCCAGAGCGGGGGCCGGGGAGGAGACCCAGTACTTC.

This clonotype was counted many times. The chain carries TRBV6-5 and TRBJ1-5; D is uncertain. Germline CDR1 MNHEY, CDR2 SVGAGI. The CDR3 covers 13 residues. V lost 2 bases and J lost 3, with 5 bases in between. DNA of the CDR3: TGTGCCAGCAGTTACGGGATCAATCAGCCCCAGCATTTT. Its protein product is CASSYGINQPQHF.

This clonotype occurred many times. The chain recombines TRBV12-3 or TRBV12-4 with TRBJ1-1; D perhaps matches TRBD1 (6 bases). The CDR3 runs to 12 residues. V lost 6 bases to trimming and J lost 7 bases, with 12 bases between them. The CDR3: CASSQDRFEAFF. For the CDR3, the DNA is TGTGCCAGCAGCCAGGACAGATTTGAAGCTTTCTTT.

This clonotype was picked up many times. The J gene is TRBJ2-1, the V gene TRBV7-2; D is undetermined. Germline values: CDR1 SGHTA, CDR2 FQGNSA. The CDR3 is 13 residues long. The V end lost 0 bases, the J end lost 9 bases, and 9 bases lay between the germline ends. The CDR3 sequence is CASSLAHGTEQFF. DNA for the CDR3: TGTGCCAGCAGCTTAGCTCACGGTACTGAGCAGTTCTTC.

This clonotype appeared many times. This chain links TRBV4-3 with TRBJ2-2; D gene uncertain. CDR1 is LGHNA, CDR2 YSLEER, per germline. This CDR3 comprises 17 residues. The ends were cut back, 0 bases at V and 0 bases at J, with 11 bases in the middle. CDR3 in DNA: TGCGCCAGCAGCCAAGAGGGCCCCTTCACGAACACCGGGGAGCTGTTTTTT. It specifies CASSQEGPFTNTGELFF.